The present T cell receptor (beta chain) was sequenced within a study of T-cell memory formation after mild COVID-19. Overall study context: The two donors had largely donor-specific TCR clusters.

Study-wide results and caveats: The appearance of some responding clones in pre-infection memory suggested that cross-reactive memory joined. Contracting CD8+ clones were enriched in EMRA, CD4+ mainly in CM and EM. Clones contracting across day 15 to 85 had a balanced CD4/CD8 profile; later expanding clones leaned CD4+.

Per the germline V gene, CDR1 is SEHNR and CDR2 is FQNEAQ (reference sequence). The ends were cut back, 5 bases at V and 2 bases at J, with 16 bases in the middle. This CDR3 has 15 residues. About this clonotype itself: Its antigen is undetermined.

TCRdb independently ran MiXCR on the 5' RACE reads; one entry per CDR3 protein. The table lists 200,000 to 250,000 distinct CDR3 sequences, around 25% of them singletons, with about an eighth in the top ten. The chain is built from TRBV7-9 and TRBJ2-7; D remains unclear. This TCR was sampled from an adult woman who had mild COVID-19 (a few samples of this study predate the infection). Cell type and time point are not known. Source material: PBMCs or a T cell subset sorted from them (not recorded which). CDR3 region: CASSLIGLKAYEQYF. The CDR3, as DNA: TGTGCCAGCAGCCTAATAGGGTTGAAGGCCTACGAGCAGTACTTC.